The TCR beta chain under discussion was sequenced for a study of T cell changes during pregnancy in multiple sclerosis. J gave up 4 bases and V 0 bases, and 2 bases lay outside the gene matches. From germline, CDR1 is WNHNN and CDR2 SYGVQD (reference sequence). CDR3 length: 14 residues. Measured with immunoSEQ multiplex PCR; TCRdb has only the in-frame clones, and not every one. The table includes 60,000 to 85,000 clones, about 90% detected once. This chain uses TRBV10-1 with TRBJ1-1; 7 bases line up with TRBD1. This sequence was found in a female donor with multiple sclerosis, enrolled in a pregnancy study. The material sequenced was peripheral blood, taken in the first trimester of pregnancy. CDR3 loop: CASSESGTATEAFF. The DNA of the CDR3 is TGCGCCAGCAGTGAGTCGGGGACAGCCACTGAAGCTTTCTTT.